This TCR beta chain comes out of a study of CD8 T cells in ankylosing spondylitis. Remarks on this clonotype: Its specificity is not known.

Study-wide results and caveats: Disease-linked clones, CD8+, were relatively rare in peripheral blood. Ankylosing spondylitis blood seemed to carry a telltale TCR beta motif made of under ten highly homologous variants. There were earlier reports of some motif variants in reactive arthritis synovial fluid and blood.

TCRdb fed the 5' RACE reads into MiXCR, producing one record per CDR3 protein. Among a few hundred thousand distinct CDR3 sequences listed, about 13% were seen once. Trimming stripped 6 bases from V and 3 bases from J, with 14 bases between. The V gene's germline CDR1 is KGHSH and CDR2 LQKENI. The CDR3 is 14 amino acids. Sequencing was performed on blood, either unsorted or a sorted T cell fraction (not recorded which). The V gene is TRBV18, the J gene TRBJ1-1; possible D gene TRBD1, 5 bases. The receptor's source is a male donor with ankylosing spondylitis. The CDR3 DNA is TGTGCCAGCTCGCCCACCCCCAGGGACACTGAAGCTTTCTTT. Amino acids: CASSPTPRDTEAFF.